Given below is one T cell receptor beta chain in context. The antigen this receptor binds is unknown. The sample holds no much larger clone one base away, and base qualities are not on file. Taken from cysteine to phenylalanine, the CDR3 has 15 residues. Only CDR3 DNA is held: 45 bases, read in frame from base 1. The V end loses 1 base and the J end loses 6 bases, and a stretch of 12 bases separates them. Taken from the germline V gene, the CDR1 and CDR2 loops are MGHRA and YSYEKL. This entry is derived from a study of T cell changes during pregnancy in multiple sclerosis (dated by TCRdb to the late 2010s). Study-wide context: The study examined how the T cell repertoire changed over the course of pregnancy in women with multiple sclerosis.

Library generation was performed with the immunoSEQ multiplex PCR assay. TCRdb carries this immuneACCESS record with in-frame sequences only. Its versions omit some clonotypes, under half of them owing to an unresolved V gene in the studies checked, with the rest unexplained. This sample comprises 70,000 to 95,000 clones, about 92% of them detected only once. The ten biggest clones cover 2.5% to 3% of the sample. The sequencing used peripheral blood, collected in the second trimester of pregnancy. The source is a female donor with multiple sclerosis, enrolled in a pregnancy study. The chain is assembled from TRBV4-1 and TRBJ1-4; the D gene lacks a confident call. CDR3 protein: CASSQVDGGYEKLFF. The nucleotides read TGCGCCAGCAGCCAAGTTGATGGAGGGTATGAAAAACTGTTTTTT.